Below, 10 T cell receptor beta chains from the same sample are listed, as sequenced in a study of graft-versus-host responses after intestinal transplantation. Graft-derived tissue was subjected to processing to liberate intraepithelial and lamina propria lymphocytes. Here immunoSEQ multiplex PCR was the method, and the copy in TCRdb shows in-frame clones only, minus some. The table shows 15,000 to 20,000 clones, with less than 85% occurring only once. The input for sequencing was ileum tissue, taken 17 days after transplant. The receptor set was obtained from a human patient who received an intestinal transplant, so some T cells may come from the graft donor.

The rearrangement joins TRBV28 to TRBJ2-5; weak D call: TRBD2 (5 bases). CDR3 size: 14 residues. V was cut by 1 base and J by 5 bases, with 11 bases left in between. Germline V gene lookup returns CDR1 MDHEN and CDR2 SYDVKM. DNA for the CDR3: TGTGCCAGCAGTTTATCTACGGGATTGGAGACCCAGTACTTC. Its translation is CASSLSTGLETQYF.

This clone is a singleton in its sample. This chain connects TRBV6-5 to TRBJ1-2; perhaps TRBD1 as D (5 bases). The CDR3 length is 12 residues. V lost 6 bases and J lost 6, with 11 bases in between. Per the germline V gene, CDR1 is MNHEY and CDR2 is SVGAGI. The CDR3 loop reads CASSGGGDGYTF. CDR3 DNA: TGTGCCAGCAGCGGCGGGGGTGATGGCTACACCTTC.

This clone showed up just a few times. The rearrangement joins TRBV15 to TRBJ2-3; perhaps TRBD2 as D (6 bases). The CDR3 runs 17 residues. V was cut by 0 bases and J by 8 bases, with 21 bases left in between. From germline, CDR1 is LNHNV and CDR2 YYDKDF (reference sequence). The CDR3 is CATSRDGGTGVRGTQYF. In nucleotides, the CDR3 is TGTGCCACCAGCAGAGATGGTGGGACGGGGGTTCGAGGTACGCAGTATTTT.

V is TRBV4-2 and J is TRBJ2-6; D is uncertain. This CDR3 region has 15 residues. The ends were cut back, 2 bases at V and 0 bases at J, with 5 bases in the middle. Germline V gives CDR1 LGHNA, CDR2 YNFKEQ. The CDR3 DNA reads TGTGCCAGCAGCCAACGAGGCTCTGGGGCCAACGTCCTGACTTTC. Its translation is CASSQRGSGANVLTF.

This clone occurred a few times. The rearrangement uses TRBV28 and TRBJ2-5; D perhaps matches TRBD1 (7 bases). V was pared by 3 bases and J by 3 bases, with 23 bases between. This CDR3 region has 18 residues. Germline CDR1 and CDR2: MDHEN and SYDVKM. The CDR3 DNA sequence: TGTGCCAGCAGTTTGTTACGACAGGGAGGTGAACGGGAAGAGACCCAGTACTTC. Protein product: CASSLLRQGGEREETQYF.

The chain uses TRBV19 and TRBJ2-3, with 9 bases fitting TRBD2. The CDR3 totals 16 residues. Germline V gene lookup returns CDR1 LNHDA and CDR2 SQIVND (reference sequence). The trim removed 3 bases at V and 0 bases at J, leaving 4 bases unmatched. The CDR3 region is CASSMRLAASTDTQYF. Here the CDR3 DNA reads TGTGCCAGTAGTATGAGACTAGCGGCCAGCACAGATACGCAGTATTTT.

This clone showed up just a few times. The genes are TRBV7-9 and TRBJ2-7; no clear D gene. Germline assignment: CDR1 SEHNR and CDR2 FQNEAQ (reference sequence). The germline V and J ends were trimmed by 1 base and 4 bases, with 5 bases remaining between them. This CDR3 is built from 12 residues. In DNA, the CDR3 is TGTGCCAGCAGCTTAGAATCTTACGAGCAGTACTTC. It yields the protein CASSLESYEQYF.

The rearrangement links TRBV2 to TRBJ1-5; D unresolved. The CDR3 is 12 residues long. Trimming cost V 0 bases and J 11 bases, with 8 bases left between them. Per germline, CDR1 SNHLY and CDR2 FYNNEI. CDR3 sequence: CASSEAVNTQHF. For the CDR3, the DNA is TGTGCCAGCAGTGAAGCGGTTAACACCCAGCATTTT.

CDR3 loop: CASSPAGFYQPQHF. CDR3 nucleotides: TGTGCCAGCAGCCCCGCGGGGTTTTATCAGCCCCAGCATTTT. The V call is TRBV7-6, the J call TRBJ1-5; D not resolved. CDR3 length: 14 amino acids. The germline CDR1 and CDR2 sequences are SGHVS and FNYEAQ. Deletions cut 5 bases from V and 5 bases from J, with 13 bases between.

The chain joins TRBV7-9 to TRBJ1-4, with TRBD1 matching over 7 bases. This CDR3 region has 15 residues. J lost 0 bases, V lost 5 bases, and 3 bases had no gene match. Germline V gene data show CDR1 as SEHNR and CDR2 as FQNEAQ (reference sequence). CDR3 region: CASSPDRPTNEKLFF. The DNA of the CDR3 is TGTGCCAGCAGCCCGGACAGGCCAACTAATGAAAAACTGTTTTTT.